This T cell receptor beta chain was recovered during a study of long-term antiretroviral therapy in people with HIV. Germline V gene data show CDR1 as SGHRS and CDR2 as YFSETQ. Between the trimmed V and J ends, which lost 4 bases and 1 base, there was a span of 11 bases. The CDR3 is made up of 15 amino acids. An immunoSEQ assay, version v3.0, was performed at survey level. Sequencing was designed to cover roughly 35,000-50,000 T-cell genomes in each sample. Produced via immunoSEQ multiplex PCR; TCRdb's table is partial and in-frame only. The sample holds roughly 20,000 clones; around 80% are singletons and the top ten take roughly a tenth. Donors needed at least one pre-ART PBMC sample plus at least two post-ART samples.

This material consisted of unsorted PBMCs, taken 4.1 years after starting antiretroviral therapy. This receptor was obtained from a woman between 35 and 50 years old with HIV. This sequence joins TRBV5-1 and TRBJ2-2, with D perhaps TRBD1 (6 bases). The CDR3 DNA sequence: TGCGCCAGCAGCAGTGGACAGTTGAACACCGGGGAGCTGTTTTTT. As protein: CASSSGQLNTGELFF. Based on the CDR3 plus reference TRBV5-1 and TRBJ2-2, the full variable domain is KAGVTQTPRYLIKTRGQQVTLSCSPISGHRSVSWYQQTPGQGLQFLFEYFSETQRNKGNFPGRFSGRQFSNSRSEMNVSTLELGDSALYLCASSSGQLNTGELFFGEGSRLTVL.